The T cell receptor (beta chain) under discussion was sequenced for a study of blood T cell repertoires in COVID-19. About the study: Sites in the United States, Italy and Spain provided acute and convalescent COVID-19 samples.

Authors' processing steps: Nucleated cell number was recorded as an estimate derived from reference gene primer amplification. The method was immunoSEQ multiplex PCR; TCRdb's version includes in-frame clones alone and lacks a portion of them. That table is the source of V, J and clone size, and D and trimming were worked out from the DNA. The sample consists of approximately 140,000 clones, 87% of them appearing once. The CDR3 extends over 14 amino acids. V trimming: 3 bases; J trimming: 5 bases; junction bases outside the gene matches: 8. The germline V gene has CDR1 SGHRS and CDR2 YFSETQ. The chain couples TRBV5-1 to TRBJ2-7; 7 bases map to TRBD1. This sequence originates from a woman aged 40 to 50 with acute or convalescent COVID-19. Sequenced: peripheral blood. The CDR3 reads CASSSNRGGDEQYF. Written as DNA, the CDR3 is TGCGCCAGCAGCTCGAACAGGGGCGGCGACGAGCAGTACTTC.